This T cell receptor (beta chain) was obtained from a study of OX40 agonist ivuxolimab in advanced cancers. Study-wide context: Those treated in dose escalation had hepatocellular carcinoma, melanoma, renal cell cancer or head and neck cancer.

Produced via immunoSEQ multiplex PCR; TCRdb's table is partial and in-frame only. The data show roughly 26,000 clones, around three quarters seen once. Systemic immunosuppression or a history of autoimmune disease excluded patients. The germline V gene has CDR1 MNHNY and CDR2 SVGAGI (reference sequence). The CDR3 loop spans 15 amino acids. V trimming: 5 bases; J trimming: 8 bases; junction bases outside the gene matches: 7. This receptor was identified in an adult with an advanced solid tumor such as melanoma, head and neck, liver or kidney cancer. The sample in question was CD4+ or CD8+ T cells sorted from blood, obtained in a trial of the OX40 agonist ivuxolimab. This sequence joins TRBV6-6 and TRBJ1-6; 9 bases agree with TRBD1. CDR3 region: CASSGQGFAHSPLHF. The CDR3 DNA follows: TGTGCCAGCAGTGGACAGGGGTTTGCCCATTCACCCCTCCACTTT.